These 25 T cell receptor beta chains were sequenced from one sample in a study of blood T cells in healthy people across ages. A second 7 to 11 cycle PCR used barcoded and J-beta primers. TCRdb passed the 5' RACE reads through MiXCR, listing each CDR3 protein once. The sample lists fewer than 2,000,000 distinct CDR3 sequences, approximately 32% seen once, with approximately 11% in the top ten. Sequenced sample: blood. These receptors were taken from a woman aged 25 to 39 in good health.

This clonotype showed up just a few times. This chain joins TRBV15 and TRBJ1-1; unclear D gene. The germline V gene has CDR1 LNHNV and CDR2 YYDKDF (reference sequence). The V gene lost 1 base and the J gene lost 0 bases, with 12 bases spanning the gap. The CDR3 sequence is 16 residues long. CDR3 loop: CATSRGLRDMNTEAFF. The CDR3 DNA follows: TGTGCCACCAGCAGAGGGCTGAGGGATATGAACACTGAAGCTTTCTTT.

This clonotype was recorded many times. This chain connects TRBV3-1 to TRBJ2-3; D is uncertain. Trimming took 3 bases from V and 2 from J, leaving 6 bases between them. Per germline, CDR1 LGHDT and CDR2 YNNKEL (reference sequence). The CDR3 has 13 amino acids. CDR3 loop: CASSQGVTDTQYF. CDR3 DNA: TGTGCCAGCAGCCAGGGCGTCACAGATACGCAGTATTTT.

The V and J genes are TRBV6-1 and TRBJ1-1; D gene ambiguous. The CDR3 consists of 13 residues. Per germline, CDR1 MNHNS and CDR2 SASEGT. Trimming removed 7 bases at V and 1 base at J, with 10 bases between. As DNA, the CDR3 is TGTGCCAGCATATGGAGTCGGAACACTGAAGCTTTCTTT. Amino acids: CASIWSRNTEAFF.

This clonotype has only a few counts. This rearrangement joins TRBV6-6 to TRBJ1-4; a possible D gene is TRBD1 (5 bases). V was clipped by 2 bases and J by 8 bases, with 9 bases between them. Per the germline V gene, CDR1 is MNHNY and CDR2 is SVGAGI (reference sequence). The CDR3 is 13 residues long. The DNA for the CDR3 is TGTGCCAGCAGTTACCTCGCAGGGGAAAAACTGTTTTTT. This translates into CASSYLAGEKLFF.

This clonotype has only a few counts. V and J are TRBV29-1 and TRBJ2-1; 8 nucleotides line up with TRBD2. The V and J ends lost 3 bases and 6 bases, in that order; junction bases with no gene match: 4. The CDR3 consists of 13 residues. Germline V gives CDR1 SQVTM, CDR2 ANQGSEA. DNA for the CDR3: TGCAGCGTTGACGCCGGGGGGGGCAATGAGCAGTTCTTC. Protein: CSVDAGGGNEQFF.

This clonotype was observed a single time. The chain couples TRBV3-1 to TRBJ2-5; 7 nucleotides match TRBD2. The CDR3 spans 17 residues. Per the germline V gene, CDR1 is LGHDT and CDR2 is YNNKEL (reference sequence). The junction had 15 bases not matched to a gene; V was cut back by 4 bases and J by 4 bases. This chain's CDR3 is CASSLRTSGRGSETQYF. CDR3 in DNA: TGTGCCAGCAGCCTACGGACTAGTGGGAGAGGTTCAGAGACCCAGTACTTC.

J is TRBJ2-5 and V is TRBV30; D is possibly TRBD2 (5 bases). Germline V gene sequence: CDR1 GTSNPN, CDR2 SVGIG (reference sequence). V shed 2 bases and J shed 13 bases, with 20 bases lying between them. The CDR3 sequence is 13 residues long. CDR3 DNA: TGTGCCTGGAGTCCCCCCCCCTGGAGGTTCCGGTACTTC. It encodes CAWSPPPWRFRYF.

V gene TRBV20-1 combines with J gene TRBJ1-5; D is possibly TRBD1 (5 bases). In germline, CDR1 is DFQATT, CDR2 SNEGSKA (reference sequence). The CDR3 is 13 residues long. Deletions cut 6 bases from V and 2 bases from J, with 11 bases between. The chain's CDR3 is CSALPGGNQPQHF. The CDR3 DNA sequence: TGCAGTGCCCTCCCGGGGGGCAATCAGCCCCAGCATTTT.

This clonotype has more than one count but fewer than ten. The V gene is TRBV28, the J gene TRBJ2-5; maybe TRBD2 (5 bases). Per the germline V gene, CDR1 is MDHEN and CDR2 is SYDVKM. With 6 bases removed from V and 3 bases from J, the gap between germline ends came to 17 bases. There are 15 residues in the CDR3. CDR3 sequence reads: CASSSPADTKETQYF. The CDR3 bases are TGTGCCAGCAGCTCCCCAGCGGATACCAAAGAGACCCAGTACTTC.

This CDR3 is CASRELETQYF. The CDR3 bases are TGTGCCAGCAGAGAATTGGAGACCCAGTACTTC. The rearrangement links TRBV12-3 or TRBV12-4 to TRBJ2-5; D call uncertain. The CDR3 is made up of 11 amino acids. V was shortened by 6 bases and J by 5 bases, with 7 bases between the two germline ends.

This clonotype was recorded a few times. V usage is TRBV25-1 and J usage is TRBJ1-6; 7 bases are shared with TRBD1. Per germline, CDR1 MGHDK and CDR2 SYGVNS. CDR3 length equals 17 residues. Trimming took 3 bases from V and 4 from J; bases not matched to a gene: 9. The CDR3 DNA follows: TGTGCCAGCAGTGATCCCGGACAGGCCGGGTATAATTCACCCCTCCACTTT. This encodes CASSDPGQAGYNSPLHF.

This clonotype was found a few times. CDR3 in amino acids: CASSWARGHGNIQYF. The CDR3 DNA sequence: TGCGCCAGCAGCTGGGCCCGGGGGCACGGAAACATTCAGTACTTC. This rearrangement joins TRBV5-1 to TRBJ2-4; D possibly uses TRBD1 or TRBD2 (6 bases each). Germline values: CDR1 SGHRS, CDR2 YFSETQ. This CDR3 has 15 residues. V lost 3 bases and J lost 6, with 16 bases in between.

The chain employs TRBV20-1 and TRBJ2-1, with 10 nucleotides matching TRBD2. Germline V gene data show CDR1 as DFQATT and CDR2 as SNEGSKA (reference sequence). V was pared by 2 bases and J by 9 bases, with 10 bases of the junction left unmatched. The CDR3 has 15 residues. This CDR3 is CSARHRLAGEGEQFF. CDR3 nucleotides: TGCAGTGCTAGACACCGGCTAGCGGGAGAAGGTGAGCAGTTCTTC.

This sequence joins TRBV4-1 and TRBJ2-3, with TRBD2 matching 10 bases. Germline V gives CDR1 MGHRA, CDR2 YSYEKL. The CDR3 contains 17 residues. J lost 7 bases, V lost 0 bases, and 10 bases had no gene match. The CDR3 nucleotides read TGCGCCAGCAGCCAAGATGCGGGGAGCGGGGGGGCAAATACGCAGTATTTT. Translation: CASSQDAGSGGANTQYF.

This clonotype came up once. This rearrangement joins TRBV5-4 to TRBJ2-2; D is possibly TRBD2 (7 bases). CDR3 length equals 15 residues. CDR1 is SGHNT, CDR2 YYREEE, per germline (reference sequence). The V and J ends lost 0 bases and 7 bases respectively, with 13 bases between them. CDR3 in amino acids: CASSLVGGLNGELFF. DNA for the CDR3: TGTGCCAGCAGCTTGGTCGGGGGGCTGAACGGGGAGCTGTTTTTT.

The chain employs TRBV5-1 and TRBJ1-2; D remains ambiguous. Trimming shortened V by 2 bases and J by 3 bases, and 11 bases separated the two germline ends. Germline V gene sequence: CDR1 SGHRS, CDR2 YFSETQ. This CDR3 is built from 14 residues. The CDR3 loop is CASSFTPRDYGYTF. In nucleotides, the CDR3 is TGCGCCAGCAGCTTCACCCCTCGCGACTATGGCTACACCTTC.

This sequence joins TRBV7-9 and TRBJ2-1; D gene unclear. V was cut by 4 bases and J by 0 bases, with 13 bases left in between. There are 16 residues in the CDR3. The germline V gene has CDR1 SEHNR and CDR2 FQNEAQ (reference sequence). The CDR3 nucleotides read TGTGCCAGCAGCTACCAAGCATGGGGCTCCTACAATGAGCAGTTCTTC. Protein: CASSYQAWGSYNEQFF.

The rearrangement joins TRBV11-2 to TRBJ2-4; 14 positions match TRBD2. The J call is doubtful: the DNA matches TRBJ2-7 better. The germline V gene encodes CDR1 SGHAT and CDR2 FQNNGV. This CDR3 has 19 residues. The DNA for the CDR3 is TGTGCCAGCAGCGAGACGAGATGGGGACTAGCGGGAGACGGGTACGAGCAGTACTTC. Its protein product is CASSETRWGLAGDGYEQYF.

This clonotype was found many times. The chain employs TRBV20-1 and TRBJ2-1; tentatively, D is TRBD2 (5 bases). CDR1 is DFQATT and CDR2 is SNEGSKA in the germline V gene (reference sequence). The CDR3 is 14 residues long. V lost 3 bases to trimming and J lost 7 bases, with 16 bases between them. The CDR3 reads CSASERWARNEQFF. Written as DNA, the CDR3 is TGCAGTGCTAGCGAGCGGTGGGCGAGGAATGAGCAGTTCTTC.

The J gene is TRBJ2-7, the V gene TRBV6-5, with 7 nucleotides matching TRBD2. J lost 0 bases, V lost 6 bases, and 11 bases had no gene match. This CDR3 comprises 16 residues. Per germline, CDR1 MNHEY and CDR2 SVGAGI. This CDR3 reads CASSLASGGTSYEQYF. CDR3 in DNA: TGTGCCAGCAGCCTCGCTAGCGGAGGGACCTCCTACGAGCAGTACTTC.

This clonotype was recorded many times. The chain recombines TRBV9 with TRBJ2-7, with D hard to call. V lost 2 bases and J 0 bases, leaving 6 bases between the germline ends. The CDR3 runs to 13 residues. Germline V CDR1 and CDR2: SGDLS, YYNGEE. This chain's CDR3 is CASSVDFSYEQYF. The CDR3 coding sequence is TGTGCCAGCAGCGTGGATTTCTCCTACGAGCAGTACTTC.

J is TRBJ2-7 and V is TRBV21-1; TRBD1, the table's D call, lacks a check against the DNA. TRBV21-1 is a documented pseudogene. CDR3 size: 17 residues. This chain's CDR3 is CASSKERATGGSYEQYF. The CDR3 nucleotides are TGTGCCAGCAGCAAAGAGAGGGCCACAGGGGGGTCCTACGAGCAGTACTTC.

This clonotype was counted a few times. The gene calls are TRBV6-2 or TRBV6-3 and TRBJ1-1; D perhaps matches TRBD1 (6 bases). From germline, CDR1 is MNHEY and CDR2 SVGEGT. This CDR3 has 13 amino acids. V lost 7 bases and J 8 bases, leaving 17 bases between the germline ends. The chain's CDR3 is CASIGLRGIEAFF. CDR3 DNA: TGTGCCAGCATCGGCCTGAGGGGGATAGAAGCTTTCTTT.

V usage is TRBV29-1 and J usage is TRBJ1-2; D remains ambiguous. The CDR3 has 15 amino acids. V lost 0 bases and J 5 bases, leaving 16 bases between the germline ends. The germline gives CDR1 SQVTM, CDR2 ANQGSEA. CDR3 DNA: TGCAGCGTTGAAGATTCGGGCCAGATAGATTATGGCTACACCTTC. Amino acids: CSVEDSGQIDYGYTF.

The rearrangement joins TRBV9 to TRBJ2-1; D is tentatively TRBD1 or TRBD2 (5 bases each). Looked up from germline, CDR1 is SGDLS and CDR2 is YYNGEE. This CDR3 spans 13 amino acids. V lost 4 bases and J 11 bases, leaving 16 bases between the germline ends. This chain's CDR3 is CASSLGPTSQQFF. The CDR3 DNA reads as TGTGCCAGCAGCCTGGGACCCACAAGTCAGCAGTTCTTC. The variable domain in full, with the rest retrieved from reference TRBV9 and TRBJ2-1, is DSGVTQTPKHLITATGQRVTLRCSPRSGDLSVYWYQQSLDQGLQFLIQYYNGEERAKGNILERFSAQQFPDLHSELNLSSLELGDSALYFCASSLGPTSQQFFGPGTRLTVL.